This is a list of T cell receptor beta chains from one sample in a study of T-cell reconstitution after alpha-beta-depleted transplantation in children. TCRdb ran MiXCR on the PCR reads and lists one entry per CDR3 protein. The profile shows roughly 570,000 distinct CDR3 sequences, more than 20% of them singletons. Material: PBMCs, obtained before TCRalphabeta/CD19-depleted stem cell transplant. All receptors come from a boy in the first two years of life with Wiskott-Aldrich syndrome, due to receive a stem cell transplant. The CDR3 runs from the conserved cysteine through the conserved F or W. A D gene is named only where the DNA matches it firmly. Clone size, where shown, is once, few, many, or a class for clones that have expanded.

cdr3_aa	cdr3_nt	d_call	clone_size	v_call	j_call
CASQREATDTQYF	TGCGCCAGCCAGCGGGAGGCCACAGATACGCAGTATTTT	TRBD2	-	TRBV5-1	TRBJ2-3
CASGREGPVAGELFF	TGTGCCAGCGGCCGGGAAGGGCCTGTTGCCGGGGAGCTGTTTTTT	-	-	TRBV7-2	TRBJ2-2
CASSSGTHYEQYF	TGTGCCAGCAGCTCCGGGACCCACTACGAGCAGTACTTC	-	-	TRBV12-3/TRBV12-4	TRBJ2-7
CSVPGIAKNIQYF	TGCAGCGTTCCAGGGATAGCCAAAAACATTCAGTACTTC	-	-	TRBV29-1	TRBJ2-4
CASQGVAGFVEQFF	TGTGCCAGCCAAGGGGTAGCGGGGTTCGTGGAGCAGTTCTTC	TRBD2	-	TRBV7-2	TRBJ2-1
CASSLDFGLAFF	TGCGCCAGCAGCTTGGACTTCGGGCTGGCTTTCTTT	-	-	TRBV5-1	TRBJ1-1
CASTDNYGYTF	TGTGCCAGCACGGACAACTATGGCTACACCTTC	-	-	TRBV2	TRBJ1-2
CASSPRGSGQETQYF	TGTGCCAGCAGCCCCCGGGGTAGCGGCCAAGAGACCCAGTACTTC	-	-	TRBV12-3/TRBV12-4	TRBJ2-5
CASSLYQGVHQPQHF	TGTGCCAGCAGTTTATACCAGGGGGTGCATCAGCCCCAGCATTTT	TRBD1	-	TRBV27	TRBJ1-5
CASSSLQGGRNSYNEQFF	TGCGCCAGCAGCTCCCTCCAAGGGGGACGAAACTCCTACAATGAGCAGTTCTTC	-	-	TRBV5-1	TRBJ2-1
CASSLQGARTEAFF	TGCGCCAGCAGCTTGCAGGGGGCGCGGACTGAAGCTTTCTTT	TRBD1	few	TRBV5-1	TRBJ1-1
CAWGAGVSGANVLTF	TGTGCCTGGGGGGCCGGGGTCTCTGGGGCCAACGTCCTGACTTTC	-	-	TRBV30	TRBJ2-6
CATSSLPGHLSNQPQHF	TGTGCCACCAGCAGTCTACCGGGACACCTTAGCAATCAGCCCCAGCATTTT	-	few	TRBV15	TRBJ1-5
CASRWNTDNEQFF	TGCGCCAGCAGATGGAACACGGACAATGAGCAGTTCTTC	-	few	TRBV5-1	TRBJ2-1
CASSLKKGNKNIQYF	TGTGCCAGCAGTTTAAAAAAGGGAAACAAAAACATTCAGTACTTC	-	-	TRBV12-3/TRBV12-4	TRBJ2-4
CASSLGLAELSYNEQFF	TGCGCCAGCAGCTTAGGGCTAGCGGAGCTCTCCTACAATGAGCAGTTCTTC	TRBD2	-	TRBV5-1	TRBJ2-1
CATTGGSYEQYF	TGTGCCACCACAGGCGGGAGTTACGAGCAGTACTTC	TRBD2	few	TRBV2	TRBJ2-7
CASRVAGGGTGELFF	TGTGCCAGCAGAGTAGCGGGAGGCGGGACCGGGGAGCTGTTTTTT	TRBD2	-	TRBV12-3/TRBV12-4	TRBJ2-2
CSARAPGGGYTF	TGCAGTGCTAGAGCCCCCGGGGGAGGCTACACCTTC	-	-	TRBV20-1	TRBJ1-2
CASSWGSGRGETQYF	TGCGCCAGCAGCTGGGGTAGCGGGAGAGGTGAGACCCAGTACTTC	TRBD2	few	TRBV5-1	TRBJ2-5
CSARAGGPAGELFF	TGCAGTGCCAGAGCGGGAGGGCCGGCCGGGGAGCTGTTTTTT	TRBD2	once	TRBV20-1	TRBJ2-2
CASSQVLQTDTQYF	TGTGCCAGCAGCCAGGTACTACAGACAGATACGCAGTATTTT	-	-	TRBV5-6	TRBJ2-3
CASSLWAHNEQFF	TGTGCCAGCAGCTTATGGGCACACAATGAGCAGTTCTTC	-	-	TRBV11-1	TRBJ2-1
CASSATRGEQYF	TGTGCCAGCAGCGCGACCAGGGGAGAGCAGTACTTC	-	-	TRBV11-2	TRBJ2-7
CASRAGRGGEQYF	TGTGCCAGCAGAGCAGGGAGGGGAGGCGAGCAGTACTTC	TRBD2	few	TRBV3-1	TRBJ2-7
CASRHPGTSGRPTGELFF	TGTGCCAGCAGGCATCCAGGGACTAGCGGGAGGCCCACCGGGGAGCTGTTTTTT	TRBD2	-	TRBV2	TRBJ2-2
CASTPRGQGPLPQHF	TGTGCCAGTACCCCCAGGGGACAGGGGCCCTTGCCCCAGCATTTT	TRBD1	few	TRBV19	TRBJ1-5